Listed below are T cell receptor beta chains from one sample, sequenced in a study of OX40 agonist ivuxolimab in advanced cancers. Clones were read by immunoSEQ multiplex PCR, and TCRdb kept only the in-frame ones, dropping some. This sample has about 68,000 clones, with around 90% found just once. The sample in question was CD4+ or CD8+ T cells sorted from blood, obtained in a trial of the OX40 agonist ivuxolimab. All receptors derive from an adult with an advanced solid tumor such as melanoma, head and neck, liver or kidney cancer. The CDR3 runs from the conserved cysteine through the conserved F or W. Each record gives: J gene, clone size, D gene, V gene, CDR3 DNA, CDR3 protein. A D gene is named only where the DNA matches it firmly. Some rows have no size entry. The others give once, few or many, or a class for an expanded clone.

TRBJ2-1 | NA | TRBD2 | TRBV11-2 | TGTGCCAGCAGCTCGTTACGGACTAGATTAAACAATGAGCAGTTCTTC | CASSSLRTRLNNEQFF
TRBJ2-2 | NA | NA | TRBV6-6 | TGTGCCAGCACCCATTCCAGGACCAACACCGGGGAGCTGTTTTTT | CASTHSRTNTGELFF
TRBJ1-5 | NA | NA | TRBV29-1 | TGCAGCGTTGTCACAGGCGGTCAGCCCCAGCATTTT | CSVVTGGQPQHF
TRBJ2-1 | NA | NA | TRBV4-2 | TGTGCCAGCAGCCAATTCGCGGGAAGCTCCTACAATGAGCAGTTCTTC | CASSQFAGSSYNEQFF
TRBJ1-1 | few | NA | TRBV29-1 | TGCAGCGGGAGCGTCCAGGGCACTGAAGCTTTCTTT | CSGSVQGTEAFF
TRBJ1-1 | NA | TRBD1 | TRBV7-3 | TGTGCCAGCAGCTCCAAGGGACAGGGCACTGAAGCTTTCTTT | CASSSKGQGTEAFF
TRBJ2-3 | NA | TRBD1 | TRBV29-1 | TGCAGCGTTGAGTCCGGGACAGGCGCCACAGATACGCAGTATTTT | CSVESGTGATDTQYF
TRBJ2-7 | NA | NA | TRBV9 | TGTGCCAGCAGCGCGTCCAACCCCGGGACCGAGCAGTACTTC | CASSASNPGTEQYF
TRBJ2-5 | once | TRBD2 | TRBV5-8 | TGTGCCAGCAGCTTTCTAGCGGGGGAGTTGTACTTC | CASSFLAGELYF
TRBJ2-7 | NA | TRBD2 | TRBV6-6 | TGTGCCAGCAGCCCCGGGACTAGCGGAACCTACGAGCAGTACTTC | CASSPGTSGTYEQYF
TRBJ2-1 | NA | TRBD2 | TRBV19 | TGTGCCAGTAGTATGCTAGCGGGAGCGAGCTCCTACAATGAGCAGTTCTTC | CASSMLAGASSYNEQFF
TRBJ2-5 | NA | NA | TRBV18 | TGTGCCAGCTCACGCGAAGAGACCCAGTACTTC | CASSREETQYF
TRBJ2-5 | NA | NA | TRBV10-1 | TGCGCCAGCAGTGACGCAGCCCTGAAGACCCAGTACTTC | CASSDAALKTQYF
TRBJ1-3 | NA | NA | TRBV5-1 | TGCGCCAGCAGCCCCGGGACAACTGGAAACACCATATATTTT | CASSPGTTGNTIYF
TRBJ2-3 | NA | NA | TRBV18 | TGTGCCAGCTCACCAGGGGATACCACAGATACGCAGTATTTT | CASSPGDTTDTQYF
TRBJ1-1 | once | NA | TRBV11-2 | TGTGCCAGCAGCTTAGGGACAGCCACTGAAGCTTTCTTT | CASSLGTATEAFF
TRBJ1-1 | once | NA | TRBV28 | TGTGCCAGCAGTACAGGGTTCATGAACACTGAAGCTTTCTTT | CASSTGFMNTEAFF